Included here is one T cell receptor (beta chain) sequence, with context. Antigen specificity is unknown. The data were taken from a study of cytomegalovirus exposure and HLA in healthy donors. Findings of the study overall: The study designated about 180 TCR beta chains cytomegalovirus-associated.

Per the germline V gene, CDR1 is MDHEN and CDR2 is SYDVKM. This CDR3 region has 15 residues. Unmatched junction bases numbered 7, after V lost 5 bases and J lost 5 bases. Researchers ran the PCR with 60 Vbeta and 13 Jbeta primers. TCRdb keeps only in-frame clones here, not all; method: immunoSEQ multiplex PCR. The sample comprises about 130,000 clones, approximately 80% of which are singletons, and about 8.9% rests with the top ten. The J gene is TRBJ2-7, the V gene TRBV28; 12 nucleotides align to TRBD1. The specimen was PBMCs. The TCR comes from a man aged 25-45 years in good health and CMV-seropositive. The CDR3 bases are TGTGCCAGCAGTCTGGGACAGGGGGCTTTCCACGAGCAGTACTTC. Amino acids: CASSLGQGAFHEQYF.